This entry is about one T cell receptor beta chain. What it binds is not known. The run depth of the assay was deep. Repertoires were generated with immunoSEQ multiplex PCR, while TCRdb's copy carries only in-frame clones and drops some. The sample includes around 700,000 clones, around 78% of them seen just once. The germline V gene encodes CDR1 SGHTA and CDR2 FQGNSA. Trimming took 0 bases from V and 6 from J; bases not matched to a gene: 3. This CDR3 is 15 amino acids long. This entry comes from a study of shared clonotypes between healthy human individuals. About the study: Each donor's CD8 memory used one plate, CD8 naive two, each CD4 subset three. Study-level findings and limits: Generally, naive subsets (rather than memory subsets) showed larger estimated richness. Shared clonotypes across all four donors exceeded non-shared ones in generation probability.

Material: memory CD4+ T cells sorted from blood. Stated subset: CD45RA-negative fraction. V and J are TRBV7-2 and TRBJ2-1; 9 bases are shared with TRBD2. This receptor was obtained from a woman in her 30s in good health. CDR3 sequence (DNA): TGTGCCAGCAGCTTAGCTAGCGGGAGCTCCAATGAGCAGTTCTTC. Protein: CASSLASGSSNEQFF.